This T cell receptor (beta chain) comes out of a study of human T cells and chemical hapten exposure. In the study overall: The study sensitized with 2% DPC on a 2 cm by 2 cm patch of upper inner arm skin.

Attachment of unique molecular identifiers to individual cDNA molecules was performed in the library. TCRdb independently ran MiXCR on the RACE reads; one entry per CDR3 protein. The sample yields roughly 380,000 distinct CDR3 sequences, 4.5% to 6% seen once. This clonotype showed up many times. Its antigen is not identified. Time point defined: pre-sensitization, week 0. Treatment indicated: therapeutic diphenylcyclopropenone sensitization with weekly scalp DPC. Findings of the study overall: Relative to controls, expanded TCRs formed significantly more large CDR3 similarity clusters.

CDR3 length: 15 residues. The germline V gene encodes CDR1 KGHDR and CDR2 SFDVKD. The V segment lost 3 bases and the J segment 7 bases; nucleotides outside the gene matches: 7. The material sequenced was whole blood, taken in connection with sensitization to the hapten diphenylcyclopropenone (DPC). The chain combines TRBV24-1 with TRBJ2-2; 7 nucleotides match TRBD1. The receptor's source is a woman between 45 and 65 years old with alopecia areata. Some clones in this sample may be carry-over from other donors' samples. The CDR3, as DNA: TGTGCCACCAGTGATGTGACAGGGAGTGGCGGGGAGCTGTTTTTT. Protein: CATSDVTGSGGELFF.